Listed below are T cell receptor beta chains from one sample, sequenced in a study of Ad26.COV2.S vaccination and SARS-CoV-2 variants. Produced via immunoSEQ multiplex PCR; TCRdb's table is partial and in-frame only. The repertoire holds roughly 350,000 clones, with approximately 86% as singletons. The material was peripheral blood, obtained in a trial of Ad26.COV2.S vaccine versus placebo. All receptors come from a person between 18 and 65 years old who received the Ad26.COV2.S COVID-19 vaccine or a placebo. The CDR3 runs from the conserved cysteine through the conserved F or W. A D gene is named only where the DNA matches it firmly. Expanded clones are given a class, and other clones once, few, many or no size at all.

>-|TRBJ2-3|TRBV9|-
CASSGPTSVSTDTQYF
TGTGCCAGCAGCGGTCCCACAAGTGTGAGCACAGATACGCAGTATTTT
>-|TRBJ2-1|TRBV7-9|-
CASVGQFQFF
TGTGCCAGCGTCGGGCAGTTTCAGTTCTTC
>-|TRBJ2-7|TRBV30|-
CASKRGGGGYEQYF
TGTGCCTCAAAACGAGGGGGAGGGGGCTACGAGCAGTACTTC
>-|TRBJ1-5|TRBV18|-
CASSPRPGNQPQHF
TGTGCCAGCTCACCCCGACCCGGCAATCAGCCCCAGCATTTT
>-|TRBJ2-3|TRBV10-2|TRBD2
CASRAPLRGFTDTQYF
TGCGCCAGCAGGGCCCCGTTGCGGGGGTTCACAGATACGCAGTATTTT
>few|TRBJ2-7|TRBV28|-
CASIKPGRSYEQYF
TGTGCCAGCATTAAACCGGGCCGTTCCTACGAGCAGTACTTC
>-|TRBJ2-7|TRBV5-6|-
CASSYGQNKEQYF
TGTGCCAGCAGCTACGGACAGAATAAGGAGCAGTACTTC
>-|TRBJ2-7|TRBV4-1|TRBD2
CASSQNEGTRITYEQYF
TGCGCCAGCAGCCAAAACGAAGGGACTAGAATTACCTACGAGCAGTACTTC
>-|TRBJ2-5|TRBV7-3|-
CASSPTAGETQYF
TGTGCCAGCAGTCCGACAGCCGGGGAGACCCAGTACTTC
>-|TRBJ1-5|TRBV28|-
CASSFRGFSNQPQHF
TGTGCCAGCAGTTTTCGTGGGTTTAGCAATCAGCCCCAGCATTTT
>-|TRBJ2-7|TRBV5-4|-
CASRGWGSGSYEQYF
TGTGCCAGCAGGGGGTGGGGCAGTGGCTCCTACGAGCAGTACTTC
>-|TRBJ2-3|TRBV24-1|TRBD1
CATSDPGQYTQYF
TGTGCCACCAGTGATCCGGGACAGTATACGCAGTATTTT
>-|TRBJ1-2|TRBV27|-
CASSSQPGTLSIYGYTF
TGTGCCAGCAGTTCCCAGCCAGGGACCCTTAGTATCTATGGCTACACCTTC
>-|TRBJ2-1|TRBV7-2|TRBD1
CASTSGTGPYNEQFF
TGTGCCAGCACCTCCGGGACAGGGCCCTACAATGAGCAGTTCTTC
>-|TRBJ2-2|TRBV7-8|-
CASSLGPHGELFF
TGTGCCAGCAGCTTAGGGCCCCACGGGGAGCTGTTTTTT
>once|TRBJ2-1|TRBV3-1/TRBV3-2|-
CASSQVLVSSYNEQFF
TGTGCCAGCAGCCAAGTTTTGGTGAGCTCCTACAATGAGCAGTTCTTC
>-|TRBJ1-4|TRBV7-9|-
CASSLVATAPNEKLFF
TGTGCCAGCAGCCTAGTTGCCACGGCCCCAAATGAAAAACTGTTTTTT
>-|TRBJ2-1|TRBV7-2|TRBD1
CASSRRKDRTYNEQFF
TGTGCCAGCAGCCGCCGAAAGGACAGGACCTACAATGAGCAGTTCTTC
>once|TRBJ1-2|TRBV10-3|-
CAISESGGANYGYTF
TGTGCCATCAGTGAGTCGGGGGGGGCTAACTATGGCTACACCTTC
>-|TRBJ1-4|TRBV3-1/TRBV3-2|-
CASSNQLDNEKLFF
TGTGCCAGCAGCAACCAGTTAGATAATGAAAAACTGTTTTTT
>-|TRBJ2-3|TRBV5-1|TRBD2
CASSTLTSAALTDTQYF
TGCGCCAGCAGCACTCTGACTAGCGCGGCTCTCACAGATACGCAGTATTTT
>-|TRBJ2-2|TRBV2|-
CASRVRGPNTGELFF
TGTGCCAGCAGGGTACGCGGCCCGAACACCGGGGAGCTGTTTTTT
>-|TRBJ1-3|TRBV5-1|TRBD1
CASSLGQGVAGNTIYF
TGCGCCAGCAGCTTGGGACAGGGGGTCGCTGGAAACACCATATATTTT
>-|TRBJ2-5|TRBV9|TRBD1
CASSVGTGGAVTQYF
TGTGCCAGCAGCGTAGGTACAGGGGGCGCGGTGACCCAGTACTTC
>-|TRBJ2-2|TRBV3-1/TRBV3-2|TRBD1
CASSQGTGNTGELFF
TGTGCCAGCAGCCAAGGGACAGGGAACACCGGGGAGCTGTTTTTT
>-|TRBJ1-6|TRBV4-3|-
CASSLSGASSYNSPLHF
TGCGCCAGCAGCCTGTCAGGGGCCAGCTCCTATAATTCACCCCTCCACTTT
>-|TRBJ1-5|TRBV19|TRBD1
CASSTQAPGTGLNQPQHF
TGTGCCAGTAGTACCCAAGCCCCCGGGACAGGGCTCAATCAGCCCCAGCATTTT
>-|TRBJ2-7|TRBV21-1|-
CASSRPHRPSGIVRYEQYF
TGTGCCAGCAGCCGTCCCCACCGACCTAGCGGGATAGTAAGGTACGAGCAGTACTTC
>-|TRBJ2-1|TRBV10-3|TRBD2
CAISGLAGGRSSYNEQFF
TGTGCCATCAGTGGACTAGCGGGGGGGAGGAGCTCCTACAATGAGCAGTTCTTC
>-|TRBJ1-2|TRBV9|TRBD1
CASTNHRGHLSGYTF
TGTGCCAGCACCAACCACAGGGGACACCTATCTGGCTACACCTTC
>-|TRBJ2-2|TRBV5-4|-
CASSLLTSNTGELFF
TGTGCCAGCAGCTTGCTTACTTCGAACACCGGGGAGCTGTTTTTT
>-|TRBJ1-2|TRBV4-1|-
CASSQDRLADRGYTF
TGCGCCAGCAGCCAAGATAGGTTGGCAGATCGGGGCTACACCTTC
>-|TRBJ2-7|TRBV4-3|TRBD1
CASSQRGQGANEQYF
TGCGCCAGCAGCCAAAGGGGGCAGGGGGCGAATGAGCAGTACTTC
>-|TRBJ2-1|TRBV6-2/TRBV6-3|TRBD1
CASSAGTGDNEQFF
TGTGCCAGCAGCGCCGGGACAGGGGACAATGAGCAGTTCTTC
>many|TRBJ1-1|TRBV19|-
CASGAGGVAEAFF
TGTGCCAGTGGGGCTGGGGGGGTCGCTGAAGCTTTCTTT
>-|TRBJ1-6|TRBV7-9|-
CASSSTQGASSRALHF
TGTGCCAGCAGCTCAACCCAAGGGGCCTCGAGCAGGGCCCTCCACTTT